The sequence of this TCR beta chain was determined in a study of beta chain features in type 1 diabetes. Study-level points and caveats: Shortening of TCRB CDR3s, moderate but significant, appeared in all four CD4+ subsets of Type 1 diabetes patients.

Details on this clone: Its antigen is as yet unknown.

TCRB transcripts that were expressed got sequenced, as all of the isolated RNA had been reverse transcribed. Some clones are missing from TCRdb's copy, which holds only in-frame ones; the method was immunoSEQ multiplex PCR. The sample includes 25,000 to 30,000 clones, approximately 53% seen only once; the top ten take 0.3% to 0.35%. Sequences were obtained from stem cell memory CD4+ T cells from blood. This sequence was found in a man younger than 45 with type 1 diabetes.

CDR3 in DNA: TGTGCCAGCAGTGCCGACAGGGCGCCGTTAGTGCAGTACTTC. It specifies CASSADRAPLVQYF. V usage is TRBV25-1 and J usage is TRBJ2-7; 7 bases match TRBD1. The V gene end was trimmed by 4 bases and the J gene end by 9 bases; junction bases not matched to a gene: 12. CDR1 is MGHDK, CDR2 SYGVNS, per germline. This CDR3 comprises 14 residues.